This T cell receptor beta chain appears in the sequencing data of a study of post-analysis software for immune sequencing data. Study outcomes and limitations: With F measure, samples from one preparation batch clustered together strongly. There were a few TRBV segments more frequent in patients than controls, and TRBV5-6, TRBV5-1 and TRBV20-1 were among them.

This clonotype was found a few times. Its antigen is still unknown. The CDR3 loop spans 12 amino acids. V was cut by 5 bases and J by 5 bases, with 13 bases left in between. The germline V gene has CDR1 DFQATT and CDR2 SNEGSKA (reference sequence). Prepared TCR beta cDNA libraries contained unique molecular identifiers. TCRdb fed the PCR reads into MiXCR, producing one record per CDR3 protein. The table lists fewer than 850,000 distinct CDR3 sequences, around 27% of them singletons. The chain employs TRBV20-1 and TRBJ2-7; perhaps TRBD1 as D (5 bases). The specimen sequenced was blood. The clonotype was recovered from a girl aged 5-17 years with multiple sclerosis. Written as DNA, the CDR3 is TGCAGTGCTCGGCAGGGCAGGGACGAGCAGTACTTC. Protein: CSARQGRDEQYF.